The rows below give T cell receptor beta chains drawn from one sample of a study of vaccination and CD4 T cells after COVID-19. No antigen is known for these receptors. TCRdb reprocessed the PCR reads with MiXCR, giving one entry per CDR3 protein. This sample has about 18,000 distinct CDR3 sequences, with around 47% found just once. The material sequenced was CD4+ T cells from blood, cultured in vitro, taken about 7 months after SARS-CoV-2 vaccination. The origin of the receptors is a human donor who had recovered from COVID-19. Each CDR3 is given with its conserved first and last residue. The D gene is left open where the match is weak. The size of a clone is reported for some rows only, either as once, few or many, or as a class for expanded clones.

abundance	d_gene	v_gene	j_gene	CDR3aa	CDR3nt
few	NA	TRBV20-1	TRBJ1-5	CSASRTGHDSNQPQHF	TGCAGTGCTAGCCGTACAGGGCACGATAGCAATCAGCCCCAGCATTTT
NA	TRBD1	TRBV20-1	TRBJ1-5	CSARDPQGAAQPQHF	TGCAGTGCTAGAGATCCACAGGGGGCGGCTCAGCCCCAGCATTTT
few	NA	TRBV6-1	TRBJ2-7	CASSPARAGADEQYF	TGTGCCAGCAGTCCTGCGAGGGCAGGGGCCGACGAGCAGTACTTC
NA	NA	TRBV6-5	TRBJ1-1	CASSSDPSTEAFF	TGTGCCAGCAGTTCGGACCCCTCCACTGAAGCTTTCTTT
NA	TRBD1	TRBV19	TRBJ1-2	CASRPGGSYGYTF	TGTGCCAGCCGCCCAGGGGGCTCCTATGGCTACACCTTC
NA	NA	TRBV6-1	TRBJ2-7	CASTRTPSSYEQYF	TGTGCCAGCACCCGGACTCCTAGCTCCTACGAGCAGTACTTC
NA	NA	TRBV12-3/TRBV12-4	TRBJ1-1	CASSLVVGWVNTEAFF	TGTGCCAGCAGTTTAGTCGTCGGGTGGGTGAACACTGAAGCTTTCTTT
few	NA	TRBV7-2	TRBJ1-2	CASSSRGGVGDNYGYTF	TGTGCCAGCAGCTCCCGCGGTGGGGTGGGTGATAACTATGGCTACACCTTC
NA	TRBD2	TRBV7-3	TRBJ2-5	CASSFSGGRQETQYF	TGTGCCAGCAGCTTTAGCGGGGGCCGGCAAGAGACCCAGTACTTC
NA	NA	TRBV4-2	TRBJ2-7	CASSRGYEQYF	TGTGCCAGCAGCCGGGGGTACGAGCAGTACTTC
NA	NA	TRBV24-1	TRBJ2-7	CATSDFRDTDLVF	TGTGCCACCAGTGATTTCCGGGACACGGATTTGGTATTC
few	TRBD1	TRBV12-3/TRBV12-4	TRBJ1-1	CASSPPTGGNTEAFF	TGTGCCAGCAGTCCTCCGACAGGGGGGAACACTGAAGCTTTCTTT
NA	TRBD1	TRBV6-1	TRBJ2-7	CASSKGTGSYEQYF	TGTGCCAGCAGTAAAGGGACAGGGTCCTACGAGCAGTACTTC
NA	TRBD1	TRBV20-1	TRBJ1-3	CSADKTGSGNTIYF	TGCAGTGCTGACAAGACAGGGTCTGGAAACACCATATATTTT
NA	NA	TRBV7-2	TRBJ2-1	CASRRGGTTYNEQFF	TGTGCCAGCAGGAGGGGGGGGACTACCTACAATGAGCAGTTCTTC
NA	TRBD1	TRBV27	TRBJ1-1	CASSLNGQGWAFF	TGTGCCAGCAGTTTAAACGGACAGGGTTGGGCTTTCTTT
NA	NA	TRBV6-1	TRBJ2-7	CASTHRAAGKNEQYF	TGTGCCAGCACCCATCGAGCGGCAGGGAAAAACGAGCAGTACTTC
NA	TRBD2	TRBV7-2	TRBJ2-7	CASSLGLATNHEQYF	TGTGCCAGCAGCTTAGGACTAGCGACCAACCACGAGCAGTACTTC
NA	NA	TRBV6-5	TRBJ1-2	CASSLDPNYGYTF	TGTGCCAGCAGTTTGGACCCCAACTATGGCTACACCTTC
NA	NA	TRBV7-8	TRBJ1-2	CASSLVGLGYGYTF	TGTGCCAGCAGCTTAGTGGGACTTGGCTATGGCTACACCTTC
NA	NA	TRBV7-2	TRBJ1-3	CASSFYPPRGNTIYF	TGTGCCAGCAGCTTTTACCCACCCAGGGGAAACACCATATATTTT
NA	NA	TRBV20-1	TRBJ2-3	CSAIQSGIGTDTQYF	TGCAGTGCTATACAAAGCGGCATAGGGACAGATACGCAGTATTTT
NA	TRBD2	TRBV20-1	TRBJ2-5	CSARDGTSGLQETQYF	TGCAGTGCTAGAGATGGGACTAGCGGGCTTCAAGAGACCCAGTACTTC
NA	NA	TRBV27	TRBJ2-5	CASSLGDQETQYF	TGTGCCAGCAGTTTAGGTGACCAAGAGACCCAGTACTTC
NA	NA	TRBV9	TRBJ1-1	CASSLSSVNTEAFF	TGTGCCAGCAGCCTATCCTCGGTGAACACTGAAGCTTTCTTT
NA	NA	TRBV18	TRBJ2-6	CASSQGPGANVLTF	TGTGCCAGCTCACAGGGGCCAGGGGCCAACGTCCTGACTTTC
medium-sized	TRBD2	TRBV7-2	TRBJ2-7	CASSPYQRDYEQYF	TGTGCCAGCAGCCCATACCAGCGGGACTACGAGCAGTACTTC
NA	NA	TRBV24-1	TRBJ1-5	CATSDSRNYSNQPQHF	TGTGCCACCAGTGATTCCCGAAACTATAGCAATCAGCCCCAGCATTTT
NA	NA	TRBV7-2	TRBJ2-7	CASSEDQTYEQYF	TGTGCCAGCAGCGAGGACCAGACCTACGAGCAGTACTTC
NA	NA	TRBV6-5	TRBJ2-3	CASSYSSQGRWADTQYF	TGTGCCAGCAGTTACTCGAGCCAGGGACGGTGGGCAGATACGCAGTATTTT
NA	NA	TRBV29-1	TRBJ1-1	CSVEVGLDTEAFF	TGCAGCGTTGAAGTCGGCCTTGACACTGAAGCTTTCTTT
NA	NA	TRBV6-1	TRBJ2-5	CASSPQRPILETQYF	TGTGCCAGCAGCCCCCAACGCCCAATCCTGGAGACCCAGTACTTC
few	TRBD2	TRBV24-1	TRBJ2-1	CATSEGGGNNEQFF	TGTGCCACCAGTGAAGGCGGGGGAAACAATGAGCAGTTCTTC
NA	TRBD2	TRBV7-2	TRBJ2-3	CASSFSGLAGADTQYF	TGTGCCAGCAGCTTCTCGGGACTAGCGGGGGCAGATACGCAGTATTTT
NA	NA	TRBV2	TRBJ2-7	CASRRQNNEQYF	TGTGCCAGCCGGAGACAGAATAACGAGCAGTACTTC
few	NA	TRBV15	TRBJ1-1	CATSRGPGRTEAFF	TGTGCCACCAGCAGAGGTCCAGGGAGGACTGAAGCTTTCTTT
NA	NA	TRBV7-2	TRBJ2-5	CASSFSWAQYF	TGTGCCAGCAGCTTCTCTTGGGCCCAGTACTTC
NA	NA	TRBV20-1	TRBJ2-5	CSARDRQAGETQYF	TGCAGTGCTAGAGATCGACAGGCGGGAGAGACCCAGTACTTC
few	TRBD1	TRBV20-1	TRBJ2-3	CSARLQGRTDTQYF	TGCAGTGCCCGTTTACAGGGGCGCACAGATACGCAGTATTTT
NA	NA	TRBV11-2	TRBJ2-7	CASSYEQGQYF	TGTGCCAGCAGCTACGAACAGGGGCAGTACTTC
NA	NA	TRBV29-1	TRBJ1-2	CSVDSYGYTF	TGCAGCGTTGACAGCTATGGCTACACCTTC
NA	TRBD2	TRBV11-2	TRBJ2-7	CASSLGWTSGVSYEQYF	TGTGCCAGCAGCTTAGGTTGGACTAGCGGGGTCTCCTACGAGCAGTACTTC
medium-sized	TRBD1	TRBV27	TRBJ2-5	CASSPSRAGGVGTQYF	TGTGCCAGCAGTCCCAGCCGGGCAGGGGGCGTTGGGACCCAGTACTTC
NA	TRBD1	TRBV14	TRBJ2-5	CASSQGNLRGETQYF	TGTGCCAGCAGCCAAGGCAACCTCAGGGGGGAGACCCAGTACTTC
once	TRBD1	TRBV6-2/TRBV6-3	TRBJ1-5	CASSRPGQGVAQRNQPQHF	TGTGCCAGCAGTCGGCCGGGACAGGGGGTCGCACAGCGGAATCAGCCCCAGCATTTT
NA	NA	TRBV5-4	TRBJ2-7	CASSRTTGTNYNEQYF	TGTGCCAGCAGCCGGACCACCGGGACAAACTACAACGAGCAGTACTTC
NA	NA	TRBV19	TRBJ2-5	CASSQVGGVGETQYF	TGTGCCAGTAGTCAAGTCGGGGGAGTAGGGGAGACCCAGTACTTC